These 8 T cell receptor beta chains were sequenced from one sample in a study of T cell repertoires in cytomegalovirus infection. TCRdb re-derived calls from the reads in MiXCR, one entry per CDR3 protein. The table lists 500,000 to 600,000 distinct CDR3 sequences, 16% of them singletons, with approximately 24% in the top ten. The sample comprised CD8+ T cells from PBMCs. The receptors originated from a human donor in good health (CMV status not recorded). Some clones in this sample may be carry-over from other donors' samples.

This clonotype has a handful of counts. This rearrangement joins TRBV19 to TRBJ1-1; D may be TRBD1 (5 bases). The CDR3 is 13 residues long. CDR1 LNHDA and CDR2 SQIVND come from the germline V gene (reference sequence). Between the trimmed V and J ends, which lost 2 bases and 7 bases, there was a span of 11 bases. CDR3 region: CASSIPTGYEAFF. The DNA of the CDR3 is TGTGCCAGTAGTATACCAACAGGTTATGAAGCTTTCTTT. Together with reference TRBV19 and TRBJ1-1, the CDR3 gives the full variable domain: DGGITQSPKYLFRKEGQNVTLSCEQNLNHDAMYWYRQDPGQGLRLIYYSQIVNDFQKGDIAEGYSVSREKKESFPLTVTSAQKNPTAFYLCASSIPTGYEAFFGQGTRLTVV.

The chain combines TRBV6-1 with TRBJ1-1, with 8 bases fitting TRBD1. Germline V gives CDR1 MNHNS, CDR2 SASEGT. Losses at the gene ends were 6 bases for V and 8 bases for J; bases not matched to a gene: 5. The CDR3 has 12 amino acids. The CDR3 DNA reads as TGTGCCAGCAGCTTCACAGGGGGAGAAGCTTTCTTT. It specifies CASSFTGGEAFF.

In its sample, this clonotype was seen many times. J is TRBJ1-5 and V is TRBV6-1; D perhaps matches TRBD1 (6 bases). Germline CDR1 reads MNHNS; CDR2 reads SASEGT. V was pared by 4 bases and J by 1 base, with 11 bases between. The CDR3 has 15 amino acids. The CDR3 DNA reads TGTGCCAGCAGTGGACAGGTTTGGAGCAATCAGCCCCAGCATTTT. It encodes CASSGQVWSNQPQHF.

This clonotype appeared many times. The genes are TRBV6-5 and TRBJ2-4; D not resolved. Germline V lookup: CDR1 MNHEY, CDR2 SVGAGI. Trimming took 2 bases from V and 0 from J, leaving 8 bases between them. This CDR3 spans 15 amino acids. The CDR3 protein is CASSYGQIAKNIQYF. DNA for the CDR3: TGTGCCAGCAGTTACGGGCAGATAGCCAAAAACATTCAGTACTTC.

The chain employs TRBV10-2 and TRBJ1-2, with D possibly TRBD1 on 5 matching bases. Germline CDR1 WSHSY, CDR2 SAAADI. Trimming pared 1 base from V and 0 bases from J, leaving 9 bases between. The CDR3 contains 15 residues. Written as DNA, the CDR3 is TGCGCCAGCAGTGAGTGGCAGGGCGCTAACTATGGCTACACCTTC. Encoded protein: CASSEWQGANYGYTF.

In its sample, this clonotype was seen many times. V usage is TRBV27 and J usage is TRBJ2-7; 7 nucleotides align to TRBD1. Trimming cost V 5 bases and J 4 bases; bases outside gene matches: 5. The CDR3 covers 13 residues. Germline V gene lookup returns CDR1 MNHEY and CDR2 SMNVEV (reference sequence). The CDR3 DNA is TGTGCCAGCAGTAGGGGGACAGCATACGAGCAGTACTTC. It specifies CASSRGTAYEQYF.

V is TRBV4-1 and J is TRBJ2-7; TRBD2 matches at 7 bases. The CDR3 totals 15 residues. CDR1 MGHRA and CDR2 YSYEKL come from the germline V gene. The V gene end was trimmed by 6 bases and the J gene end by 0 bases; junction bases not matched to a gene: 8. The CDR3 reads CASSLADTSSYEQYF. The CDR3 DNA reads as TGCGCCAGCAGTCTAGCGGATACGAGCTCCTACGAGCAGTACTTC.

About this clonotype: The CDR3 does not end in the conserved phenylalanine or tryptophan, so this is likely a read error. The V call is TRBV29-1, the J call TRBJ2-1, with TRBD2 matching over 7 bases. Trimming cost V 2 bases and J 4 bases; bases outside gene matches: 8. Germline values: CDR1 SQVTM, CDR2 ANQGSEA. CDR3 length: 15 amino acids. This chain's CDR3 is CSVERGAGVYNEQFL. CDR3 bases: TGCAGCGTTGAAAGAGGGGCGGGAGTATACAATGAGCAGTTCTTA.